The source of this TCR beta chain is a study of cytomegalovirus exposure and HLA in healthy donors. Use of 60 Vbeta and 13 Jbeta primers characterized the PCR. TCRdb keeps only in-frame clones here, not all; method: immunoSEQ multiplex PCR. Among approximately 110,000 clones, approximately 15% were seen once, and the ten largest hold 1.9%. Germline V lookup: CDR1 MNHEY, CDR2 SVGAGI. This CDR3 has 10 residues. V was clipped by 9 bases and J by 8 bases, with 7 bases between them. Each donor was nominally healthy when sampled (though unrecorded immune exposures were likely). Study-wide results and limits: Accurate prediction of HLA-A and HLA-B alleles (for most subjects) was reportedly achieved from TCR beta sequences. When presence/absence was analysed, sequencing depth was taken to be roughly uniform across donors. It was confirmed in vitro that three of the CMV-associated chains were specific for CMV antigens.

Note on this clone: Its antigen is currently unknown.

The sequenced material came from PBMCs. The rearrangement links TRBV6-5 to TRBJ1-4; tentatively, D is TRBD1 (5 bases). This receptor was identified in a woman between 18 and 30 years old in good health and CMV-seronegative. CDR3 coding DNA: TGTGCCAGAAAGGGGGAAAAACTGTTTTTT. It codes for CARKGEKLFF.